This is a list of T cell receptor beta chains from one sample in a study of cytomegalovirus exposure and HLA in healthy donors. Assay: immunoSEQ multiplex PCR; the TCRdb copy retains only in-frame clones and omits some. The sample shows 150,000 to 200,000 clones, around 85% of them seen only once. Input material: PBMCs. All receptors come from a man aged 25-40 years in good health and CMV-seropositive. Both conserved end residues are trimmed from each CDR3.

cdr3_aa j_call v_call
ASNSGGPNNEQF TRBJ2-1 TRBV2
ASSQVRVGSPLH TRBJ1-6 TRBV4-3
ASSEQFYEQY TRBJ2-7 TRBV6-1
ASSSTRRLAGDFSYEQY TRBJ2-7 TRBV7-2
AWSRKLNTEAF TRBJ1-1 TRBV30
ASPEGGSGGETQY TRBJ2-5 TRBV7-9
ASSLIGGSSYNEQF TRBJ2-1 TRBV5-1
ASSQDPSTVGPQH TRBJ1-5 TRBV4-3
ASNTFLAHEQF TRBJ2-1 TRBV2
ASSVGVAGGRETQY TRBJ2-5 TRBV9
ASSVETGRTETQY TRBJ2-5 TRBV9
ASSLETANYGYT TRBJ1-2 TRBV11-2
ASSPSGASPVRTEAF TRBJ1-1 TRBV5-1
ATSSYNSPLH TRBJ1-6 TRBV15
ASSWDSSYNEQF TRBJ2-1 TRBV9
ASSLGWGESTDTQY TRBJ2-3 TRBV7-2
ASSLGGRQGNYGYT TRBJ1-2 TRBV7-2
ASSLAPTGRSYNEQF TRBJ2-1 TRBV7-8
ASSEQGTNQPQH TRBJ1-5 TRBV19
ASSLSWSNEQF TRBJ2-1 TRBV7-9
ASSLVAGEGTEAF TRBJ1-1 TRBV5-6
ASGEGGGMFAGELF TRBJ2-2 TRBV10-2
ASSIRLAGEITDTQY TRBJ2-3 TRBV19
ASSFLDGSSYEQY TRBJ2-7 TRBV6-5
ASSQVGDGQAMETQY TRBJ2-5 TRBV4-2
ASSGGSRDTNEQY TRBJ2-7 TRBV9
ASSLASGRLFYEQY TRBJ2-7 TRBV7-2
AWSRQGYEPQH TRBJ1-5 TRBV30
ASSQDGGQGTGELF TRBJ2-2 TRBV4-3
ASSPVRNEQF TRBJ2-1 TRBV5-1
ASSPGDGRTEAF TRBJ1-1 TRBV28
ASSLGQGTLNTEAF TRBJ1-1 TRBV13
ASSQDGDVNEKLF TRBJ1-4 TRBV4-3
ASSLGGDQNTQY TRBJ2-3 TRBV5-1
ASSLETAPEQF TRBJ2-1 TRBV5-4
ASSPVGQDQETQY TRBJ2-5 TRBV7-9
ASSVGTTTDTQY TRBJ2-3 TRBV9
ASSLVAGLITEAF TRBJ1-1 TRBV5-1
ASSPLAGNIYEQY TRBJ2-7 TRBV5-6
ASSLAAGGGTYEQY TRBJ2-7 TRBV7-2
ASSQTSRGTEAF TRBJ1-1 TRBV4-3
ATSRAGTLDKNIQY TRBJ2-4 TRBV15
ASRRHKTTDTQY TRBJ2-3 TRBV25-1
ASSYSAINEKLF TRBJ1-4 TRBV6-5
ASSLDRGITDTQY TRBJ2-3 TRBV5-4
ASSFQGGSPLH TRBJ1-6 TRBV27
ASSLSQTTGGAAYGYT TRBJ1-2 TRBV27
ASSLAAPGLGTDTQY TRBJ2-3 TRBV7-2
ASSLEGTVNYGYT TRBJ1-2 TRBV7-9
ASSSTYEQY TRBJ2-7 TRBV6-5
ASSQPGSYNEQF TRBJ2-1 TRBV4-3
ASSQGQGAVIYGYT TRBJ1-2 TRBV7-6
ASSLGGGDNEQF TRBJ2-1 TRBV7-6
ASSIGTEKY TRBJ2-7 TRBV19
ASSEYRDNSPLH TRBJ1-6 TRBV25-1
ASSVAEYGQGIYEQY TRBJ2-7 TRBV9
ASSRQLTDTQY TRBJ2-3 TRBV4-2